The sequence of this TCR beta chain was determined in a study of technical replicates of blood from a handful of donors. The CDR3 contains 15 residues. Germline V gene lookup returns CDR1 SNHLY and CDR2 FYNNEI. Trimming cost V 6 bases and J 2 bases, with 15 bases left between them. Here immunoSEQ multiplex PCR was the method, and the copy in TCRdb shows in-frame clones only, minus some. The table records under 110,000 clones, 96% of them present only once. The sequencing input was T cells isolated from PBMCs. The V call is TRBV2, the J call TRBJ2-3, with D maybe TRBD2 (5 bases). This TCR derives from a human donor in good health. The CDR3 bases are TGTGCCAGCAGGCAGACCCGGGATTACACAGATACGCAGTATTTT. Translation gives CASRQTRDYTDTQYF.